These T cell receptor beta chains were read from a single sample in a study of beta chain features in type 1 diabetes. Assay: immunoSEQ multiplex PCR; the TCRdb copy retains only in-frame clones and omits some. This table has approximately 380,000 clones, about 15% appearing once. Sequenced: naive CD4+ T cells from blood. These receptors all stem from a woman younger than 35 in good health. CDR3s include the opening cysteine and the closing phenylalanine or tryptophan. D genes are given only for firm matches. Size is stated for part of the rows, as once, few or many counts, or as a class when the clone is expanded.

d_gene	v_gene	j_gene	abundance	CDR3aa	CDR3nt
NA	TRBV21-1	TRBJ2-1	NA	CASSLGRRAYNEQFF	TGTGCCAGCAGCTTAGGGAGGAGGGCCTACAATGAGCAGTTCTTC
TRBD2	TRBV15	TRBJ2-3	few	CATSPYISSGRGRDTQYF	TGTGCCACCAGCCCCTATATTTCTAGCGGGAGAGGAAGAGATACGCAGTATTTT
NA	TRBV7-2	TRBJ2-5	few	CASSPHRETQYF	TGTGCCAGCAGCCCCCACCGGGAGACCCAGTACTTC
TRBD1	TRBV6-5	TRBJ1-5	few	CASSYSRDSSNQPQHF	TGTGCCAGCAGTTACTCCCGGGACAGTAGCAATCAGCCCCAGCATTTT
NA	TRBV18	TRBJ1-1	NA	CASSPALYSEAFF	TGTGCCAGCTCACCTGCACTCTACTCTGAAGCTTTCTTT
NA	TRBV7-2	TRBJ2-6	few	CASSLGGGSGANVLTF	TGTGCCAGCAGCTTAGGCGGAGGCTCTGGGGCCAACGTCCTGACTTTC
TRBD1	TRBV5-1	TRBJ2-3	few	CASSDNRGPDTQYF	TGCGCCAGCAGTGACAACAGGGGGCCAGATACGCAGTATTTT
TRBD2	TRBV7-3	TRBJ2-2	NA	CASSSKGGSWTGELFF	TGTGCCAGCAGCTCGAAAGGCGGGAGTTGGACCGGGGAGCTGTTTTTT
NA	TRBV30	TRBJ1-2	few	CAWARGGVFGYTF	TGTGCCTGGGCTCGAGGGGGAGTGTTCGGCTACACCTTC
NA	TRBV5-1	TRBJ2-1	NA	CASSYGSEGANEQFF	TGCGCCAGCAGCTACGGGAGTGAGGGGGCCAATGAGCAGTTCTTC
NA	TRBV2	TRBJ2-2	NA	CASSEERPATGELFF	TGTGCCAGCAGTGAAGAGAGGCCCGCCACCGGGGAGCTGTTTTTT
TRBD1	TRBV5-4	TRBJ2-1	few	CASSADRGPYNEQFF	TGTGCCAGCAGCGCCGACAGGGGCCCGTACAATGAGCAGTTCTTC
NA	TRBV30	TRBJ2-6	few	CAWILRGTGANVLTF	TGTGCCTGGATCCTCAGGGGAACGGGGGCCAACGTCCTGACTTTC
TRBD1	TRBV4-2	TRBJ1-5	NA	CASSRQGDQPQHF	TGTGCCAGCAGCAGACAGGGGGATCAGCCCCAGCATTTT
TRBD2	TRBV11-2	TRBJ2-1	NA	CASILRLAEYNEQFF	TGTGCCAGTATCCTGCGACTAGCGGAGTACAATGAGCAGTTCTTC
TRBD1	TRBV9	TRBJ2-1	few	CASSMGQLLNEQFF	TGTGCCAGCAGCATGGGACAGCTACTCAATGAGCAGTTCTTC
TRBD1	TRBV10-3	TRBJ1-2	few	CAISESGQGNGYTF	TGTGCCATCAGTGAGTCAGGACAGGGGAATGGCTACACCTTC
NA	TRBV5-6	TRBJ2-5	few	CASSLAAGLETQYF	TGTGCCAGCAGCTTGGCTGCAGGGCTTGAGACCCAGTACTTC
NA	TRBV30	TRBJ1-1	few	CAWSVSPGSWAEAFF	TGTGCCTGGAGTGTAAGCCCGGGGAGTTGGGCTGAAGCTTTCTTT
TRBD1	TRBV2	TRBJ2-5	NA	CASRRDSQETQYF	TGTGCCAGCAGGAGGGACAGCCAAGAGACCCAGTACTTC
NA	TRBV27	TRBJ2-2	few	CASSFNTRSGGELFF	TGTGCCAGCAGTTTTAACACTAGATCGGGCGGGGAGCTGTTTTTT
TRBD1	TRBV9	TRBJ2-5	NA	CASSLSGQGVGETQYF	TGTGCCAGCAGCCTATCAGGACAGGGAGTGGGAGAGACCCAGTACTTC